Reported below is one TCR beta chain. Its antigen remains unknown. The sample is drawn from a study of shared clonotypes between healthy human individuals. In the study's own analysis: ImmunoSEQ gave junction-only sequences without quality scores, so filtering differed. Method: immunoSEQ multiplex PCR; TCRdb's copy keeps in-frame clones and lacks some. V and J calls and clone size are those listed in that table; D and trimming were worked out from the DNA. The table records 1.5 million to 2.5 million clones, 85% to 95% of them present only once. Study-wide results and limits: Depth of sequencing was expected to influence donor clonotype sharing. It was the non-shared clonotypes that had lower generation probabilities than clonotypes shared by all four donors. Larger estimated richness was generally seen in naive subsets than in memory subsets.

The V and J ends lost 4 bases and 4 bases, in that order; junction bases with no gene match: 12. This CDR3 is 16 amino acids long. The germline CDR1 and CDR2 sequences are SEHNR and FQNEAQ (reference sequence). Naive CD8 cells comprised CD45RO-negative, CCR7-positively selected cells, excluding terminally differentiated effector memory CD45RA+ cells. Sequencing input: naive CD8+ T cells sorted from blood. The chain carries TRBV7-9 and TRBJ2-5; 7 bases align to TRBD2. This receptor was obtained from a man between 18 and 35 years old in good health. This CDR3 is CASSSPLAGDRETQYF. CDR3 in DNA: TGTGCCAGCAGCTCCCCCCTCGCGGGGGATCGAGAGACCCAGTACTTC.